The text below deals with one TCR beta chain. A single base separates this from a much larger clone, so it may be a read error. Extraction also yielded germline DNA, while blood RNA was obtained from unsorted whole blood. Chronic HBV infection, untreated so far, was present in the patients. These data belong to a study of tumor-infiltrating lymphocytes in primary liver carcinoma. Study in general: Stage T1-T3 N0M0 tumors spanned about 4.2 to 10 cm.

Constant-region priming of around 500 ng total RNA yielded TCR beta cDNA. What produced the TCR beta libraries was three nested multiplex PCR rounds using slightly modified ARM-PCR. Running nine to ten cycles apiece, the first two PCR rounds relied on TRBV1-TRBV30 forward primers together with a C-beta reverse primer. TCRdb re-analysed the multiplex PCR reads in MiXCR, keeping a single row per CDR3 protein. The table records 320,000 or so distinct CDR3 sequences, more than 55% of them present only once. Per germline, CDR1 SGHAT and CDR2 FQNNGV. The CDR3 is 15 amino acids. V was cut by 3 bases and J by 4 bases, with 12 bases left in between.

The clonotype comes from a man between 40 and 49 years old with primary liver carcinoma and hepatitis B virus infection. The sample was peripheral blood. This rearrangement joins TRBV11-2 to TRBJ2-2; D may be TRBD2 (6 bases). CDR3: CASSLGSSGTGELFF. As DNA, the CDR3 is TGTGCCAGCAGCTTGGGGAGTAGCGGCACCGGGGAGCTGTTTTTT.